These T cell receptor beta chains were read from a single sample in a study of T cell responses to AZD1222 COVID-19 vaccine. The data were produced by immunoSEQ multiplex PCR, yet TCRdb's version contains in-frame clones alone and is incomplete. Of approximately 120,000 clones detected, over 85% appear once; the ten largest clones hold roughly 1%. The source material was peripheral blood, sampled on day 0 of AZD1222 vaccination. The receptors were sampled from an adult in good health. CDR3s include the opening cysteine and the closing phenylalanine or tryptophan. Each record gives: clone size, D gene, J gene, V gene, CDR3 length, CDR3 protein, CDR3 DNA. D genes are given only for firm matches. The listing skips clone size in some rows; elsewhere it reads once, few, many or a size class.

clone size: -; D gene: -; J gene: TRBJ1-1; V gene: TRBV5-1; CDR3 length: 14; CDR3 protein: CASSWDASNTEAFF; CDR3 DNA: TGCGCCAGCAGCTGGGACGCGTCGAACACTGAAGCTTTCTTT
clone size: -; D gene: -; J gene: TRBJ1-5; V gene: TRBV10-3; CDR3 length: 14; CDR3 protein: CAISEGRFNQPQHF; CDR3 DNA: TGTGCCATCAGTGAGGGCAGATTCAATCAGCCCCAGCATTTT
clone size: -; D gene: -; J gene: TRBJ2-3; V gene: TRBV7-7; CDR3 length: 13; CDR3 protein: CASSSLQTDTQYF; CDR3 DNA: TGTGCTAGCAGCTCCCTTCAAACAGATACGCAGTATTTT
clone size: -; D gene: TRBD2; J gene: TRBJ2-5; V gene: TRBV3-1/TRBV3-2; CDR3 length: 18; CDR3 protein: CASSQGREGLAGWETQYF; CDR3 DNA: TGTGCCAGCAGCCAAGGAAGAGAAGGACTAGCGGGGTGGGAGACCCAGTACTTC
clone size: -; D gene: -; J gene: TRBJ1-4; V gene: TRBV6-1; CDR3 length: 14; CDR3 protein: CASSEGAGRRKTVF; CDR3 DNA: TGTGCCAGCAGTGAAGGGGCAGGGAGGAGAAAAACTGTTTTT
clone size: -; D gene: TRBD1; J gene: TRBJ1-1; V gene: TRBV30; CDR3 length: 15; CDR3 protein: CAWMEGASGWTEAFF; CDR3 DNA: TGTGCCTGGATGGAGGGGGCCTCCGGGTGGACTGAAGCTTTCTTT
clone size: -; D gene: -; J gene: TRBJ1-2; V gene: TRBV5-1; CDR3 length: 15; CDR3 protein: CASSLVRPNSAGYTF; CDR3 DNA: TGCGCCAGCAGCTTGGTCCGACCTAACTCGGCAGGCTACACCTTC
clone size: -; D gene: -; J gene: TRBJ2-5; V gene: TRBV5-4; CDR3 length: 15; CDR3 protein: CASSLPGDRKETQYF; CDR3 DNA: TGTGCCAGCAGCCTGCCTGGTGACCGGAAAGAGACCCAGTACTTC
clone size: -; D gene: -; J gene: TRBJ1-2; V gene: TRBV5-1; CDR3 length: 13; CDR3 protein: CASHGGLRYGYTF; CDR3 DNA: TGCGCCAGCCACGGGGGGCTGCGCTATGGCTACACCTTC
clone size: once; D gene: -; J gene: TRBJ2-1; V gene: TRBV24-1; CDR3 length: 16; CDR3 protein: CATSGGPISSYNEQFF; CDR3 DNA: TGTGCCACCAGCGGGGGGCCAATTAGCTCCTACAATGAGCAGTTCTTC
clone size: -; D gene: TRBD1; J gene: TRBJ1-1; V gene: TRBV2; CDR3 length: 14; CDR3 protein: CASDSQGVWTEAFF; CDR3 DNA: TGTGCCAGTGATTCACAGGGGGTATGGACTGAAGCTTTCTTT
clone size: -; D gene: -; J gene: TRBJ1-3; V gene: TRBV11-1; CDR3 length: 15; CDR3 protein: CASSKTAWSGNTIYF; CDR3 DNA: TGTGCCAGCAGCAAGACGGCCTGGTCTGGAAACACCATATATTTT
clone size: -; D gene: -; J gene: TRBJ2-7; V gene: TRBV2; CDR3 length: 11; CDR3 protein: CASSIYYEQYF; CDR3 DNA: TGTGCCAGCTCGATATACTACGAGCAGTACTTC
clone size: -; D gene: -; J gene: TRBJ2-7; V gene: TRBV3-1/TRBV3-2; CDR3 length: 12; CDR3 protein: CASSPQGYEQYF; CDR3 DNA: TGTGCCAGCAGCCCCCAGGGCTACGAGCAGTACTTC
clone size: -; D gene: TRBD2; J gene: TRBJ2-7; V gene: TRBV2; CDR3 length: 13; CDR3 protein: CASRRGGPYEQYF; CDR3 DNA: TGTGCCAGCAGGCGGGGGGGTCCGTACGAGCAGTACTTC
clone size: -; D gene: TRBD1; J gene: TRBJ1-2; V gene: TRBV6-5; CDR3 length: 15; CDR3 protein: CASSTQGASFDGYTF; CDR3 DNA: TGTGCCAGCAGTACACAGGGGGCGTCGTTTGATGGCTACACCTTC
clone size: -; D gene: -; J gene: TRBJ1-1; V gene: TRBV19; CDR3 length: 14; CDR3 protein: CASSPGQPYTEAFF; CDR3 DNA: TGTGCCAGTAGTCCCGGACAGCCCTACACTGAAGCTTTCTTT
clone size: -; D gene: TRBD1; J gene: TRBJ2-5; V gene: TRBV6-5; CDR3 length: 16; CDR3 protein: CASSYYRDRPQETQYF; CDR3 DNA: TGTGCCAGCAGTTACTACCGGGACAGGCCGCAAGAGACCCAGTACTTC
clone size: -; D gene: -; J gene: TRBJ1-1; V gene: TRBV2; CDR3 length: 13; CDR3 protein: CASSEAINTEAFF; CDR3 DNA: TGTGCCAGCAGTGAGGCTATTAACACTGAAGCTTTCTTT
clone size: once; D gene: -; J gene: TRBJ1-1; V gene: TRBV7-8; CDR3 length: 14; CDR3 protein: CASSLSSLDTEAFF; CDR3 DNA: TGTGCCAGCAGCTTAAGTTCACTCGACACTGAAGCTTTCTTT
clone size: -; D gene: TRBD1; J gene: TRBJ1-5; V gene: TRBV15; CDR3 length: 15; CDR3 protein: CATSRAGDRDQPQHF; CDR3 DNA: TGTGCCACCAGCAGAGCCGGGGACAGGGACCAGCCCCAGCATTTT
clone size: -; D gene: -; J gene: TRBJ2-2; V gene: TRBV10-1; CDR3 length: 14; CDR3 protein: CASSDSHNTGELFF; CDR3 DNA: TGCGCCAGCAGTGACAGTCACAACACCGGGGAGCTGTTTTTT
clone size: -; D gene: -; J gene: TRBJ2-1; V gene: TRBV6-5; CDR3 length: 14; CDR3 protein: CASRDFRGGNEQFF; CDR3 DNA: TGTGCCAGCAGGGACTTTCGGGGAGGCAATGAGCAGTTCTTC
clone size: few; D gene: -; J gene: TRBJ1-6; V gene: TRBV5-5; CDR3 length: 18; CDR3 protein: CASSLDRVVISYNSPLHF; CDR3 DNA: TGTGCCAGCAGCTTGGACAGGGTCGTAATCTCCTATAATTCACCCCTCCACTTT
clone size: -; D gene: TRBD1; J gene: TRBJ2-7; V gene: TRBV29-1; CDR3 length: 12; CDR3 protein: CSGGGSLQEQYF; CDR3 DNA: TGCAGCGGAGGGGGCTCCCTACAAGAGCAGTACTTC
clone size: once; D gene: -; J gene: TRBJ1-2; V gene: TRBV6-5; CDR3 length: 15; CDR3 protein: CASSPGEGRPYGYTF; CDR3 DNA: TGTGCCAGCAGCCCCGGGGAGGGAAGGCCTTATGGCTACACCTTC
clone size: -; D gene: TRBD1; J gene: TRBJ1-1; V gene: TRBV30; CDR3 length: 13; CDR3 protein: CAWSGTGRTEAFF; CDR3 DNA: TGTGCCTGGAGTGGGACAGGGAGGACTGAAGCTTTCTTT
clone size: few; D gene: -; J gene: TRBJ1-2; V gene: TRBV12-3/TRBV12-4; CDR3 length: 13; CDR3 protein: CASSLGTAHRYTF; CDR3 DNA: TGTGCCAGCAGCCTGGGGACCGCGCATCGCTACACCTTC
clone size: once; D gene: -; J gene: TRBJ1-5; V gene: TRBV6-1; CDR3 length: 17; CDR3 protein: CASSEALGRVGNQPQHF; CDR3 DNA: TGTGCCAGCAGTGAAGCGCTGGGAAGGGTAGGTAATCAGCCCCAGCATTTT
clone size: -; D gene: -; J gene: TRBJ1-1; V gene: TRBV7-9; CDR3 length: 14; CDR3 protein: CASSLQTAPGEAFF; CDR3 DNA: TGTGCCAGCAGCTTACAAACCGCGCCAGGTGAAGCTTTCTTT
clone size: once; D gene: -; J gene: TRBJ1-5; V gene: TRBV15; CDR3 length: 19; CDR3 protein: CATSREPIRKSVGNQPQHF; CDR3 DNA: TGTGCCACCAGCAGAGAGCCAATCCGGAAAAGCGTGGGCAATCAGCCCCAGCATTTT
clone size: -; D gene: -; J gene: TRBJ1-3; V gene: TRBV7-9; CDR3 length: 14; CDR3 protein: CASSSYIVGNTIYF; CDR3 DNA: TGTGCCAGCAGCTCATACATAGTCGGAAACACCATATATTTT
clone size: few; D gene: TRBD1; J gene: TRBJ1-2; V gene: TRBV4-1; CDR3 length: 13; CDR3 protein: CASSQDQGGGYTF; CDR3 DNA: TGCGCCAGCAGCCAAGACCAGGGGGGTGGCTACACCTTC
clone size: -; D gene: TRBD1; J gene: TRBJ2-7; V gene: TRBV6-1; CDR3 length: 16; CDR3 protein: CASSDPSPGQYDEQYF; CDR3 DNA: TGTGCCAGCAGTGATCCCTCTCCGGGACAGTATGACGAGCAGTACTTC
clone size: once; D gene: -; J gene: TRBJ1-3; V gene: TRBV5-4; CDR3 length: 14; CDR3 protein: CASSSRGGGNTIYF; CDR3 DNA: TGTGCCAGCAGCTCCCGAGGAGGAGGAAACACCATATATTTT
clone size: -; D gene: -; J gene: TRBJ1-3; V gene: TRBV2; CDR3 length: 14; CDR3 protein: CASSDRGSGNTIYF; CDR3 DNA: TGTGCCAGCAGTGACAGGGGCTCTGGAAACACCATATATTTT
clone size: -; D gene: -; J gene: TRBJ1-2; V gene: TRBV5-1; CDR3 length: 14; CDR3 protein: CASSLGSRVNGYTF; CDR3 DNA: TGCGCCAGCAGCTTGGGCTCCAGGGTAAATGGCTACACCTTC
clone size: -; D gene: -; J gene: TRBJ1-2; V gene: TRBV6-5; CDR3 length: 13; CDR3 protein: CASSYGRTYGYTF; CDR3 DNA: TGTGCCAGCAGTTACGGCCGGACCTATGGCTACACCTTC
clone size: -; D gene: -; J gene: TRBJ2-2; V gene: TRBV6-5; CDR3 length: 15; CDR3 protein: CASSRPTTGTGELFF; CDR3 DNA: TGTGCCAGCAGTCGACCCACCACAGGGACCGGGGAGCTGTTTTTT
clone size: -; D gene: -; J gene: TRBJ1-2; V gene: TRBV29-1; CDR3 length: 13; CDR3 protein: CSVGRTANYGYTF; CDR3 DNA: TGCAGCGTGGGTAGGACAGCGAACTATGGCTACACCTTC
clone size: -; D gene: TRBD1; J gene: TRBJ2-5; V gene: TRBV3-1/TRBV3-2; CDR3 length: 15; CDR3 protein: CASSQNPGTEETQYF; CDR3 DNA: TGTGCCAGCAGTCAAAACCCCGGGACAGAAGAGACCCAGTACTTC